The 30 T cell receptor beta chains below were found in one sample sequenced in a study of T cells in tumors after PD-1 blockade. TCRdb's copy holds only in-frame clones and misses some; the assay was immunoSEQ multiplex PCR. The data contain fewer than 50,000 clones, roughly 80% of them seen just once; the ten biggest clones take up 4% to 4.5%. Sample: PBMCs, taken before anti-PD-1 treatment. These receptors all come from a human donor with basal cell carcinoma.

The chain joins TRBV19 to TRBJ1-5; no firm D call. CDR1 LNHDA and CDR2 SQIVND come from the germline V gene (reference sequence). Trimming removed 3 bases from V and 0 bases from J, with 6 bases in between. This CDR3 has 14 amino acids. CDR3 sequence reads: CASSMRHSNQPQHF. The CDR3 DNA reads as TGTGCCAGTAGTATGAGGCATAGCAATCAGCCCCAGCATTTT.

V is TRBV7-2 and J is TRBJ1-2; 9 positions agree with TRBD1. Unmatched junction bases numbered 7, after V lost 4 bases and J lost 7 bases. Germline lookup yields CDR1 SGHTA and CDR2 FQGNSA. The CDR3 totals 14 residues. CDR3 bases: TGTGCCAGCAGCTCCTCCACAGGGGGCGTTGGCTACACCTTC. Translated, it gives CASSSSTGGVGYTF.

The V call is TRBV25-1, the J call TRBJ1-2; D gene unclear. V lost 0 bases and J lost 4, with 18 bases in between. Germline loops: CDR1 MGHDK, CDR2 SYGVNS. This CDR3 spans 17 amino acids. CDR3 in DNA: TGTGCCAGCAGTGAATATATTCTGGCCTCAGAGGGCTATGGCTACACCTTC. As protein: CASSEYILASEGYGYTF.

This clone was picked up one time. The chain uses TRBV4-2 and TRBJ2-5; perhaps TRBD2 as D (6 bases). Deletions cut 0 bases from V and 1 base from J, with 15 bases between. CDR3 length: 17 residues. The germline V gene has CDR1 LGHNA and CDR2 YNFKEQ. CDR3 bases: TGTGCCAGCAGCCAAGATGTCGGTTCCGGGGGCCAAGAGACCCAGTACTTC. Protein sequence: CASSQDVGSGGQETQYF.

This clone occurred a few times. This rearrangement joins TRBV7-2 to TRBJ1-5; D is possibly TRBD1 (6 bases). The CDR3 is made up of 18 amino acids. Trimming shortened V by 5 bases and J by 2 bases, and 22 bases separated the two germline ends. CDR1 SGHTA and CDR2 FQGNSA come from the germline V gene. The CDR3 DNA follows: TGTGCCAGCAGCGTACGATTCACAGGGATCCTTGGCAATCAGCCCCAGCATTTT. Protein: CASSVRFTGILGNQPQHF. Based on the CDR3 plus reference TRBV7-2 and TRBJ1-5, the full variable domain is GAGVSQSPSNKVTEKGKDVELRCDPISGHTALYWYRQSLGQGLEFLIYFQGNSAPDKSGLPSDRFSAERTGGSVSTLTIQRTQQEDSAVYLCASSVRFTGILGNQPQHFGDGTRLSIL.

CDR3 region: CASSMEGKDSPLHF. The CDR3 DNA sequence: TGTGCCAGTAGTATGGAAGGGAAGGACTCACCCCTCCACTTT. This rearrangement joins TRBV19 to TRBJ1-6; D gene ambiguous. Germline V gene data show CDR1 as LNHDA and CDR2 as SQIVND (reference sequence). The CDR3 is 14 amino acids. V shed 3 bases and J shed 10 bases, with 13 bases lying between them.

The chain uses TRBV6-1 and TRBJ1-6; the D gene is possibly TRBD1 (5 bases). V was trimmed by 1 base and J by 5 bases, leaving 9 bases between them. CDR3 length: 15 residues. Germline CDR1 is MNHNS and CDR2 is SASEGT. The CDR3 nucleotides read TGTGCCAGCAGTGAAGTCAGGGTAGATAATTCACCCCTCCACTTT. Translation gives CASSEVRVDNSPLHF.

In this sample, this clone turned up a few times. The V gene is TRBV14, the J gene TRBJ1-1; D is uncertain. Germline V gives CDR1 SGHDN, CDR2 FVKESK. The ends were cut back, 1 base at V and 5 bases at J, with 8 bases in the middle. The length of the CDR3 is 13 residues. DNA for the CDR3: TGTGCCAGCAGCCAAGCCGTGGGGACTGAAGCTTTCTTT. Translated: CASSQAVGTEAFF.

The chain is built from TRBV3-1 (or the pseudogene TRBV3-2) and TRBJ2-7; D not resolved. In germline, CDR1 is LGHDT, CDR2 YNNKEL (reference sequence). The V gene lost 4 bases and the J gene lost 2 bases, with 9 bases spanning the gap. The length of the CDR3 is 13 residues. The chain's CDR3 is CASSPSAAYEQYF. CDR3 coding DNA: TGTGCCAGCAGCCCCTCCGCGGCCTACGAGCAGTACTTC.

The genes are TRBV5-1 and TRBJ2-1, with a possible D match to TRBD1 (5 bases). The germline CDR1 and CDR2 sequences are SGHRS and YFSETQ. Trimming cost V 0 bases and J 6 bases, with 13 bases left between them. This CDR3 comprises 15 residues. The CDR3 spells CASSLGGRVFNEQFF. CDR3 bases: TGCGCCAGCAGCTTGGGTGGCAGGGTTTTCAATGAGCAGTTCTTC. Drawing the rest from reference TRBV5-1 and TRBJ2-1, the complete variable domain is KAGVTQTPRYLIKTRGQQVTLSCSPISGHRSVSWYQQTPGQGLQFLFEYFSETQRNKGNFPGRFSGRQFSNSRSEMNVSTLELGDSALYLCASSLGGRVFNEQFFGPGTRLTVL.

CDR3 coding DNA: TGTGCCAGTAGACTACAGGGGGCCAATGAGCAGTTCTTC. Protein product: CASRLQGANEQFF. V and J are TRBV19 and TRBJ2-1; 9 bases fit TRBD1. V trimming: 6 bases; J trimming: 6 bases; junction bases outside the gene matches: 3. This CDR3 contains 13 residues. Germline loops: CDR1 LNHDA, CDR2 SQIVND (reference sequence).

The CDR3 spells CASSAGVKETQYF. The CDR3 DNA sequence: TGTGCCAGCAGTGCAGGGGTAAAAGAGACCCAGTACTTC. The chain couples TRBV25-1 to TRBJ2-5; tentative D call: TRBD1 (6 bases). V lost 4 bases and J lost 3, with 9 bases in between. Germline V lookup: CDR1 MGHDK, CDR2 SYGVNS. The CDR3 loop spans 13 amino acids. Looking up the rest from reference TRBV25-1 and TRBJ2-5 gives the full variable domain: EADIYQTPRYLVIGTGKKITLECSQTMGHDKMYWYQQDPGMELHLIHYSYGVNSTEKGDLSSESTVSRIRTEHFPLTLESARPSHTSQYLCASSAGVKETQYFGPGTRLLVL.

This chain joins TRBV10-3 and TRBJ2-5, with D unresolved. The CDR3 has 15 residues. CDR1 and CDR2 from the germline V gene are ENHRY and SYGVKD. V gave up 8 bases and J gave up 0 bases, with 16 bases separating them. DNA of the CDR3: TGTGCCATCGGGAACCCGGGTTCGTACCAAGAGACCCAGTACTTC. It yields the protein CAIGNPGSYQETQYF.

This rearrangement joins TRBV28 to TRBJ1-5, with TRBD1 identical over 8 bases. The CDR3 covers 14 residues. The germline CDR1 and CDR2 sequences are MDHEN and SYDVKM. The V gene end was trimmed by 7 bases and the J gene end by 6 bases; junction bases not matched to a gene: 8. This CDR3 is CASISNRGSQPQHF. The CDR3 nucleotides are TGTGCCAGCATTTCTAACAGGGGGTCTCAGCCCCAGCATTTT. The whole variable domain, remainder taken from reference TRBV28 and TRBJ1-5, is DVKVTQSSRYLVKRTGEKVFLECVQDMDHENMFWYRQDPGLGLRLIYFSYDVKMKEKGDIPEGYSVSREKKERFSLILESASTNQTSMYLCASISNRGSQPQHFGDGTRLSIL.

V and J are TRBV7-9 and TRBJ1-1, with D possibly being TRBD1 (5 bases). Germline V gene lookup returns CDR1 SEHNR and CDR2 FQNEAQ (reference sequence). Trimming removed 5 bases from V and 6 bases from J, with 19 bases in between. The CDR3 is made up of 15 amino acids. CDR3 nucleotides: TGTGCCAGCAGCAAGCCGGGACCCCAACGGCCTGAAGCTTTCTTT. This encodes CASSKPGPQRPEAFF. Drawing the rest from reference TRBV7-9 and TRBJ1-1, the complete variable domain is DTGVSQNPRHKITKRGQNVTFRCDPISEHNRLYWYRQTLGQGPEFLTYFQNEAQLEKSRLLSDRFSAERPKGSFSTLEIQRTEQGDSAMYLCASSKPGPQRPEAFFGQGTRLTVV.

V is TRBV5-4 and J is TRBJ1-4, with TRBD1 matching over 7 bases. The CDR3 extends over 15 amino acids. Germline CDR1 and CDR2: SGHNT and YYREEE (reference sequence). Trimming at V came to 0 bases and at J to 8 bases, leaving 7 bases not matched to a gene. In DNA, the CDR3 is TGTGCCAGCAGCTTGGATCCAGGGGGAAGGGAAAAACTGTTTTTT. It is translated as CASSLDPGGREKLFF.

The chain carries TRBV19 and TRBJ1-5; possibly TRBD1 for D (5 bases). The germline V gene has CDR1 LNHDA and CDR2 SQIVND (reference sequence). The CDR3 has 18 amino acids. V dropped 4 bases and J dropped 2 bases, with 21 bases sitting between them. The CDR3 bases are TGTGCCAGTAGTACCCCAGTACCCGGAGGGGACGGCAATCAGCCCCAGCATTTT. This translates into CASSTPVPGGDGNQPQHF.

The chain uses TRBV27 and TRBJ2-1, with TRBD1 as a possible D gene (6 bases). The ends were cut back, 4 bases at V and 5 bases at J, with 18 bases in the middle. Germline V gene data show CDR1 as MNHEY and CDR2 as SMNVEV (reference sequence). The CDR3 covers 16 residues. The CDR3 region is CASSSSGTRLHNEQFF. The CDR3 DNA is TGTGCCAGCAGTTCCTCCGGGACACGACTTCACAATGAGCAGTTCTTC.

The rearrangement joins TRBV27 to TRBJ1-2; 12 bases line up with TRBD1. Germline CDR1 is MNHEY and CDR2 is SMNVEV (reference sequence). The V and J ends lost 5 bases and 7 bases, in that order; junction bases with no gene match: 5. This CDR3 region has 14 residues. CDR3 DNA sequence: TGTGCCAGCAGTAAGGGGACAGGGGGCGTTGGCTACACCTTC. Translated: CASSKGTGGVGYTF.

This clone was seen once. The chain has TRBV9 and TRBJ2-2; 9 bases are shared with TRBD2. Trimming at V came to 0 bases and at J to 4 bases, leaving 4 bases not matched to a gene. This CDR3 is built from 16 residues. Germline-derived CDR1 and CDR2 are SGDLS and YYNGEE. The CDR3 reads CASSVEGLAGTGELFF. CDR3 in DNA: TGTGCCAGCAGCGTAGAGGGACTAGCCGGCACCGGGGAGCTGTTTTTT.

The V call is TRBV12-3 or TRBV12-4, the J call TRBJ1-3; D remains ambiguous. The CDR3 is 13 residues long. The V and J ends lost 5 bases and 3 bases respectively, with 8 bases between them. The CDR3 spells CASSNLFGNTIYF. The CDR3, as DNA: TGTGCCAGCAGTAACCTTTTTGGAAACACCATATATTTT.

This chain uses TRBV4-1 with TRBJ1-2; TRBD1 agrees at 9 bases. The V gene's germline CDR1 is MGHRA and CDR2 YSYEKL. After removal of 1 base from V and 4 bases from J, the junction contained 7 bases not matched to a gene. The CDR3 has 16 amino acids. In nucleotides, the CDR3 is TGCGCCAGCAGCCAAGTTGCGGGACAGGGTTTCTATGGCTACACCTTC. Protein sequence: CASSQVAGQGFYGYTF.

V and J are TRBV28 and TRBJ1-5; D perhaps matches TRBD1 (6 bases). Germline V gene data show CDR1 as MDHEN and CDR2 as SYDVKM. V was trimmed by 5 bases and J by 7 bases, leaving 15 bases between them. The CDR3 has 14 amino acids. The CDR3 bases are TGTGCCAGCAGTCCTCGACAGGTTCACCAGCCCCAGCATTTT. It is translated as CASSPRQVHQPQHF.

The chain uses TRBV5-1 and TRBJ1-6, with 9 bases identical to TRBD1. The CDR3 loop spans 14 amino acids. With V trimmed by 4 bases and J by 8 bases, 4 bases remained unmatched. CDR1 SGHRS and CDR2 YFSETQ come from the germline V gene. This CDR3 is CASSETGGYSPLHF. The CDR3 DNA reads TGCGCCAGCAGCGAGACAGGGGGGTATTCACCCCTCCACTTT.

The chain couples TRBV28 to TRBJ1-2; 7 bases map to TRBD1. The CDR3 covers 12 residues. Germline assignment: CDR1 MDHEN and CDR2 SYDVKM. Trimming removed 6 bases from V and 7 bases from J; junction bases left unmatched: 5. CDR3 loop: CASSEGAGGYTF. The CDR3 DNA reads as TGTGCCAGCAGCGAGGGGGCGGGTGGCTACACCTTC.

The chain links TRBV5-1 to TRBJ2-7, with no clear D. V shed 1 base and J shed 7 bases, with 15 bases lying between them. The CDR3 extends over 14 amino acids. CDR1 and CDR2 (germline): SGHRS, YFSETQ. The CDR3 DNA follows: TGCGCCAGCAGCTTGTCTCCGGGCCCCAGAGAGCAGTACTTC. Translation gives CASSLSPGPREQYF.

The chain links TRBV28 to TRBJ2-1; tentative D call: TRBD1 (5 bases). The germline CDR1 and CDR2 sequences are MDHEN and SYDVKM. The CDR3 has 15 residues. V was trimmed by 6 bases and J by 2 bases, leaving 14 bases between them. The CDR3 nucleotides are TGTGCCAGCAGGAACCAGGGTGGAGCCTACAATGAGCAGTTCTTC. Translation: CASRNQGGAYNEQFF.

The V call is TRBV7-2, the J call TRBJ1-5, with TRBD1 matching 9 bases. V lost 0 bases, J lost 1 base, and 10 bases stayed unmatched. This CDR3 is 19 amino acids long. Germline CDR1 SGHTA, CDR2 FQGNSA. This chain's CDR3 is CASSLALGRGTGSNQPQHF. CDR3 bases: TGTGCCAGCAGCTTAGCTCTGGGCAGGGGGACAGGGAGCAATCAGCCCCAGCATTTT. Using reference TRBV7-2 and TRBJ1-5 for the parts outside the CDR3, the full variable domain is GAGVSQSPSNKVTEKGKDVELRCDPISGHTALYWYRQSLGQGLEFLIYFQGNSAPDKSGLPSDRFSAERTGGSVSTLTIQRTQQEDSAVYLCASSLALGRGTGSNQPQHFGDGTRLSIL.

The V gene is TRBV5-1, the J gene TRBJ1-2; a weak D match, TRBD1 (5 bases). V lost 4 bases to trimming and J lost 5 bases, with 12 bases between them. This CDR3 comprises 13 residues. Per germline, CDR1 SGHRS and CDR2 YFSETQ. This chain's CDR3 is CASSMDNVYGYTF. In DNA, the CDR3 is TGCGCCAGCAGCATGGACAATGTATATGGCTACACCTTC.

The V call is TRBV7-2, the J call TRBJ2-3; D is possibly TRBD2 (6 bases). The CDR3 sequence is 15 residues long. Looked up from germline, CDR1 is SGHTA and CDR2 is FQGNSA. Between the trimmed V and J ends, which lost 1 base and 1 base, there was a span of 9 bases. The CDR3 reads CASSLEIAGTDTQYF. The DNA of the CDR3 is TGTGCCAGCAGCTTAGAGATAGCGGGCACAGATACGCAGTATTTT.